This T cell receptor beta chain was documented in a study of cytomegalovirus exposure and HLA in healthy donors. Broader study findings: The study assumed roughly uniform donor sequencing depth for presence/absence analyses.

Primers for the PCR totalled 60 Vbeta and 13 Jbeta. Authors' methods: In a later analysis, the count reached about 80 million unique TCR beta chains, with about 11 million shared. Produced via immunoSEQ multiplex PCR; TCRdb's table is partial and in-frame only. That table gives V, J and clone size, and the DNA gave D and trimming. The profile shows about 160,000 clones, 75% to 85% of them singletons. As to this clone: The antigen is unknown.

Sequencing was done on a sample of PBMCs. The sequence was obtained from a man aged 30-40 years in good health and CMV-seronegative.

The CDR3 region is CASSLVPLDWIGQTVSYGYTF. The CDR3 coding sequence is TGCGCCAGCAGCTTGGTGCCCTTGGACTGGATTGGCCAAACTGTGAGCTATGGCTACACCTTC. The chain combines TRBV5-1 with TRBJ1-2; no firm D call. The ends were cut back, 0 bases at V and 4 bases at J, with 31 bases in the middle. CDR3 size: 21 residues. CDR1 and CDR2 (germline): SGHRS, YFSETQ. The variable domain in full, completed from reference TRBV5-1 and TRBJ1-2, reads KAGVTQTPRYLIKTRGQQVTLSCSPISGHRSVSWYQQTPGQGLQFLFEYFSETQRNKGNFPGRFSGRQFSNSRSEMNVSTLELGDSALYLCASSLVPLDWIGQTVSYGYTFGSGTRLTVV.